This T cell receptor (beta chain) was sequenced for a study of CD8 T cells in ankylosing spondylitis. Whole-study results and caveats: Disease-associated clones were CD8+ and fairly uncommon in peripheral blood. Disease-linked clones reportedly showed significant enrichment in matched ankylosing spondylitis synovial fluid. Some of these motif variants have turned up before, in reports on reactive arthritis synovial fluid and blood. For ankylosing spondylitis blood, a TCR beta motif of 7 or 8 highly homologous variants appeared characteristic.

A quantitative 5'-RACE method, one with molecular barcodes, was used to make TCR beta libraries. TCRdb reanalysed the 5' RACE reads using MiXCR and keeps one entry per CDR3 protein. This table holds about 800,000 distinct CDR3 sequences, 12% found once. Many counts were recorded for this clonotype. Antigen unknown. The CDR3 loop spans 13 amino acids. V was trimmed by 0 bases and J by 9 bases, leaving 11 bases between them. The germline CDR1 and CDR2 sequences are MNHNY and SVGAGI (reference sequence). The source is a male donor with ankylosing spondylitis. The sequenced sample consisted of blood, either unsorted or a sorted T cell fraction (not recorded which). The chain joins TRBV6-6 to TRBJ1-1; D not resolved. CDR3 residues: CASSYSIVGKAFF. The CDR3 bases are TGTGCCAGCAGTTACTCGATAGTCGGGAAAGCTTTCTTT.